These 32 T cell receptor beta chains were sequenced from one sample in a study of neurological immune-mediated disorders. TCRdb re-derived calls from the 5' RACE reads in MiXCR, one entry per CDR3 protein. The sample shows about 74,000 distinct CDR3 sequences, roughly 5% of them seen only once. Sequenced input: PBMCs. Every receptor here comes from a man between 18 and 29 years old with multiple sclerosis.

The rearrangement uses TRBV27 and TRBJ1-5, with TRBD1 matching 10 bases. Germline V gives CDR1 MNHEY, CDR2 SMNVEV (reference sequence). The V gene end was trimmed by 5 bases and the J gene end by 2 bases; junction bases not matched to a gene: 9. This CDR3 is 17 amino acids long. CDR3 coding DNA: TGTGCCAGCAGTCCAGGGTGGGGACAGGGGCGCAATCAGCCCCAGCATTTT. Translation: CASSPGWGQGRNQPQHF.

This chain joins TRBV5-1 and TRBJ2-5; D unclear. Germline assignment: CDR1 SGHRS and CDR2 YFSETQ. V was trimmed by 0 bases and J by 1 base, leaving 10 bases between them. The CDR3 runs 15 residues. CDR3 sequence reads: CASSLEVLSQETQYF. Written as DNA, the CDR3 is TGCGCCAGCAGCTTGGAAGTCCTATCCCAAGAGACCCAGTACTTC. The full variable domain, completed using reference TRBV5-1 and TRBJ2-5, is KAGVTQTPRYLIKTRGQQVTLSCSPISGHRSVSWYQQTPGQGLQFLFEYFSETQRNKGNFPGRFSGRQFSNSRSEMNVSTLELGDSALYLCASSLEVLSQETQYFGPGTRLLVL.

This clonotype showed up many times. The chain combines TRBV3-1 with TRBJ2-7; D call uncertain. This CDR3 contains 11 residues. V dropped 5 bases and J dropped 3 bases, with 5 bases sitting between them. Germline assignment: CDR1 LGHDT and CDR2 YNNKEL (reference sequence). CDR3 residues: CASSTNYEQYF. CDR3 in DNA: TGTGCCAGCAGCACAAACTACGAGCAGTACTTC.

Concerning this clonotype: An end of the junction does not agree with germline; a read error may underlie this. The chain joins TRBV7-3 to TRBJ1-6, with unresolved D. CDR3 length: 14 residues. Germline V lookup: CDR1 SGHTA, CDR2 FQGTGA. CDR3 sequence reads: CASSLTAGDSPLNF. The CDR3 bases are TGTGCCAGCAGCTTAACTGCTGGGGATTCACCCCTCAACTTT.

Many counts were recorded for this clonotype. This rearrangement joins TRBV20-1 to TRBJ1-1, with unresolved D. CDR3 length equals 14 residues. Germline loops: CDR1 DFQATT, CDR2 SNEGSKA (reference sequence). The V end lost 0 bases, the J end lost 2 bases, and 10 bases lay between the germline ends. DNA of the CDR3: TGCAGTGCTAGAGATTACAATGTAAACACTGAAGCTTTCTTT. It codes for CSARDYNVNTEAFF.

This chain connects TRBV6-2 or TRBV6-3 to TRBJ1-1; no firm D call. The CDR3 contains 13 residues. Between the trimmed V and J ends, which lost 3 bases and 2 bases, there was a span of 7 bases. Germline V lookup: CDR1 MNHEY, CDR2 SVGEGT. The CDR3 region has the DNA TGTGCCAGCAGTTATACGGATAACACTGAAGCTTTCTTT. Translation: CASSYTDNTEAFF.

This clonotype has a count of ten or more. The chain carries TRBV15 and TRBJ1-1; D is unclear. Germline CDR1 is LNHNV and CDR2 is YYDKDF (reference sequence). The CDR3 covers 12 residues. V lost 3 bases to trimming and J lost 0 bases, with 2 bases between them. CDR3 DNA sequence: TGTGCCACCAGCAGTATGAACACTGAAGCTTTCTTT. As protein: CATSSMNTEAFF. Supplemented by reference TRBV15 and TRBJ1-1, the full variable domain reads DAMVIQNPRYQVTQFGKPVTLSCSQTLNHNVMYWYQQKSSQAPKLLFHYYDKDFNNEADTPDNFQSRRPNTSFCFLDIRSPGLGDTAMYLCATSSMNTEAFFGQGTRLTVV.

This clonotype was seen many times. This chain connects TRBV5-6 to TRBJ2-3, with 7 bases matching TRBD2. This CDR3 spans 17 amino acids. Germline CDR1 SGHDT, CDR2 YYEEEE. Trimming took 2 bases from V and 0 from J; bases not matched to a gene: 9. CDR3 loop: CASSFRWERESTDTQYF. The DNA for the CDR3 is TGTGCCAGCAGCTTCCGCTGGGAGCGGGAAAGCACAGATACGCAGTATTTT.

In this sample, this clonotype turned up many times. The J gene is TRBJ1-3, the V gene TRBV25-1; D unclear. CDR1 MGHDK and CDR2 SYGVNS come from the germline V gene. Trimming stripped 1 base from V and 0 bases from J, with 7 bases between. The CDR3 is made up of 15 amino acids. CDR3 amino acids: CASSESRSSGNTIYF. CDR3 nucleotide sequence: TGTGCCAGCAGTGAATCTAGGTCCTCTGGAAACACCATATATTTT.

This clonotype was detected many times. The rearrangement joins TRBV3-1 to TRBJ1-3, with no clear D. V was cut by 4 bases and J by 0 bases, with 10 bases left in between. Germline V gene sequence: CDR1 LGHDT, CDR2 YNNKEL (reference sequence). The CDR3 length is 15 residues. The CDR3 loop reads CASSRKFISGNTIYF. The CDR3 DNA follows: TGTGCCAGCAGCCGAAAATTTATCTCTGGAAACACCATATATTTT.

This clonotype was recorded at least ten times. J is TRBJ2-3 and V is TRBV7-8; D perhaps matches TRBD2 (5 bases). The germline CDR1 and CDR2 sequences are SGHVS and FQNEAQ. V lost 5 bases to trimming and J lost 0 bases, with 15 bases between them. The CDR3 has 16 amino acids. The CDR3 protein is CASSPIAFTSTDTQYF. As DNA, the CDR3 is TGTGCCAGCAGCCCCATAGCGTTTACTAGCACAGATACGCAGTATTTT. Variable domain in full (rest from reference TRBV7-8 and TRBJ2-3): GAGVSQSPRYKVAKRGQDVALRCDPISGHVSLFWYQQALGQGPEFLTYFQNEAQLDKSGLPSDRFFAERPEGSVSTLKIQRTQQEDSAVYLCASSPIAFTSTDTQYFGPGTRLTVL.

This clonotype was recorded at least ten times. The CDR3 DNA reads TGTGCCACCAGCAGAGTCGAGGGGACCCCTAACTATGGCTACACCTTC. Protein product: CATSRVEGTPNYGYTF. V gene TRBV15 combines with J gene TRBJ1-2, with D possibly matching TRBD1 (5 bases). Between the trimmed V and J ends, which lost 1 base and 0 bases, there was a span of 12 bases. The CDR3 is 16 amino acids. CDR1 LNHNV and CDR2 YYDKDF come from the germline V gene (reference sequence).

This clonotype was detected ten times or more. V is TRBV20-1 and J is TRBJ1-1, with a tentative D call TRBD1 (5 bases). Looked up from germline, CDR1 is DFQATT and CDR2 is SNEGSKA (reference sequence). Trimming removed 4 bases from V and 5 bases from J, with 14 bases in between. The CDR3 contains 13 residues. The chain's CDR3 is CSATPGWGTEAFF. The CDR3, as DNA: TGCAGTGCTACCCCGGGGTGGGGGACTGAAGCTTTCTTT.

As for this clonotype: A much larger clone sits a single nucleotide away, making a read error possible. The genes are TRBV20-1 and TRBJ1-1; D is unresolved. V gave up 0 bases and J gave up 5 bases, with 16 bases separating them. The CDR3 covers 15 residues. CDR1 DFQATT and CDR2 SNEGSKA come from the germline V gene (reference sequence). The CDR3 loop reads CSARDVRETGTEAFF. DNA of the CDR3: TGCAGTGCTAGAGACGTCCGGGAGACGGGGACTGAAGCTTTCTTT.

This clonotype has at least ten counts. The chain employs TRBV3-1 and TRBJ1-1; D gene ambiguous. Looked up from germline, CDR1 is LGHDT and CDR2 is YNNKEL (reference sequence). This CDR3 is 16 amino acids long. V was trimmed by 0 bases and J by 0 bases, leaving 11 bases between them. DNA of the CDR3: TGTGCCAGCAGCCAAGATAATGTCAAGTTGAACACTGAAGCTTTCTTT. Its protein is CASSQDNVKLNTEAFF.

In its sample, this clonotype was seen many times. This chain links TRBV6-6 with TRBJ1-5; D remains unclear. This CDR3 has 17 residues. Trimming left V 2 bases short and J 0 bases short, with 14 bases between. From germline, CDR1 is MNHNY and CDR2 SVGAGI (reference sequence). CDR3 in amino acids: CASSYVEQIPSNQPQHF. Written as DNA, the CDR3 is TGTGCCAGCAGTTACGTCGAACAAATCCCTAGCAATCAGCCCCAGCATTTT.

Notes on this clonotype: Given a much more abundant clone one base away, this may be a read error. CDR3 protein: CSVEGAKRNIQYF. CDR3 nucleotides: TGCAGCGTTGAAGGGGCCAAGAGAAACATTCAGTACTTC. The chain uses TRBV29-1 and TRBJ2-4; no clear D gene. Between the trimmed V and J ends, which lost 1 base and 6 bases, there was a span of 10 bases. The germline gives CDR1 SQVTM, CDR2 ANQGSEA. The CDR3 totals 13 residues.

This clonotype was found a few times. The chain combines TRBV3-1 with TRBJ2-7; D possibly corresponds to TRBD1 (5 bases). Germline loops: CDR1 LGHDT, CDR2 YNNKEL (reference sequence). V lost 4 bases, J lost 4 bases, and 8 bases lay in between. The CDR3 totals 12 residues. The CDR3 here is CASSRKGYEQYF. CDR3 nucleotide sequence: TGTGCCAGCAGCCGAAAGGGGTACGAGCAGTACTTC.

This clonotype occurred many times. One end of the junction fails to match germline, which may point to a read error. This chain joins TRBV12-3 or TRBV12-4 and TRBJ1-5; 8 positions match TRBD1. This CDR3 comprises 14 residues. CDR3 DNA: TGTGCCAGCAGTTTTCAACAGGGGGGTCAGCCCCAGAATTTT. Protein: CASSFQQGGQPQNF.

This clonotype was recorded at least ten times. This chain uses TRBV20-1 with TRBJ2-3; 8 bases agree with TRBD2. The germline V gene has CDR1 DFQATT and CDR2 SNEGSKA (reference sequence). This CDR3 has 15 residues. Trimming cost V 5 bases and J 5 bases; bases outside gene matches: 12. The CDR3 here is CSAPIAGNFKDTQYF. In DNA form, the CDR3 reads TGCAGTGCTCCGATAGCGGGGAATTTTAAAGATACGCAGTATTTT.

This clonotype showed up just a few times. The chain has TRBV7-2 and TRBJ1-4; 8 bases match TRBD1. V shed 4 bases, J shed 10 bases, and the junction held 11 bases outside the gene matches. Germline V gives CDR1 SGHTA, CDR2 FQGNSA. The CDR3 contains 15 residues. The CDR3, as DNA: TGTGCCAGCAGCTCTCTCAGGACAGGGCCTGGAAAACTGTTTTTT. Residues: CASSSLRTGPGKLFF. The entire variable domain, with the rest obtained from reference TRBV7-2 and TRBJ1-4, is as follows: GAGVSQSPSNKVTEKGKDVELRCDPISGHTALYWYRQSLGQGLEFLIYFQGNSAPDKSGLPSDRFSAERTGGSVSTLTIQRTQQEDSAVYLCASSSLRTGPGKLFFGSGTQLSVL.

This clonotype was counted many times. The J gene is TRBJ2-1, the V gene TRBV3-1, with 9 bases matching TRBD2. This CDR3 is 16 amino acids long. V shed 4 bases and J 3 bases; nucleotides not matched to a gene: 7. The germline CDR1 and CDR2 sequences are LGHDT and YNNKEL (reference sequence). The CDR3 sequence: CASSPKAGGFYNEQFF. The CDR3 DNA reads as TGTGCCAGCAGCCCAAAAGCGGGGGGTTTCTACAATGAGCAGTTCTTC.

Many counts were recorded for this clonotype. The chain has TRBV6-6 and TRBJ2-1; no definite D call. The V gene lost 6 bases and the J gene lost 2 bases, with 5 bases spanning the gap. The CDR3 has 12 residues. Looked up from germline, CDR1 is MNHNY and CDR2 is SVGAGI (reference sequence). CDR3: CASRAPYNEQFF. The CDR3 DNA reads as TGTGCCAGCAGGGCTCCCTACAATGAGCAGTTCTTC.

This clonotype was detected many times. The chain joins TRBV7-9 to TRBJ2-2; 7 positions match TRBD2. Germline V CDR1 and CDR2: SEHNR, FQNEAQ (reference sequence). The ends lost 3 bases at V and 3 bases at J; junction bases unmatched: 4. The length of the CDR3 is 15 residues. CDR3 sequence reads: CASSFREVYTGELFF. CDR3 DNA sequence: TGTGCCAGCAGCTTTCGGGAGGTCTACACCGGGGAGCTGTTTTTT.

This clonotype was seen only a few times. The rearrangement links TRBV7-2 to TRBJ2-1; D might be TRBD2 (6 bases). CDR3 length: 14 amino acids. Per germline, CDR1 SGHTA and CDR2 FQGNSA. Trimming cost V 3 bases and J 4 bases, with 10 bases left between them. This CDR3 is CASSFQREYNEQFF. The CDR3 nucleotides are TGTGCCAGCAGCTTCCAACGGGAGTACAATGAGCAGTTCTTC.

This clonotype was seen many times. CDR3 sequence: CASSRGTSSREQYF. The DNA for the CDR3 is TGTGCCAGCAGCCGAGGGACTAGCAGTCGCGAGCAGTACTTC. This chain uses TRBV3-1 with TRBJ2-7; 9 bases are shared with TRBD2. Looked up from germline, CDR1 is LGHDT and CDR2 is YNNKEL (reference sequence). After removal of 4 bases from V and 6 bases from J, the junction contained 7 bases not matched to a gene. The CDR3 runs to 14 residues.

This clonotype was observed at least ten times. The chain joins TRBV12-3 or TRBV12-4 to TRBJ1-2; a weak D match, TRBD1 (6 bases). V lost 1 base and J lost 5, with 8 bases in between. CDR3 length equals 13 residues. CDR3 nucleotide sequence: TGTGCCAGCAGTTTAGGGACAGTGTATGGCTACACCTTC. It encodes CASSLGTVYGYTF.

The sample holds many counts of this clonotype. The genes are TRBV20-1 and TRBJ2-2; a weak D match, TRBD1 (6 bases). This CDR3 region has 14 residues. Per the germline V gene, CDR1 is DFQATT and CDR2 is SNEGSKA (reference sequence). Trimming shortened V by 1 base and J by 5 bases, and 11 bases separated the two germline ends. The CDR3: CSARAKRGTGELFF. CDR3 nucleotide sequence: TGCAGTGCTAGAGCCAAGAGGGGGACCGGGGAGCTGTTTTTT.

This clonotype was observed many times. The chain is built from TRBV20-1 and TRBJ2-1; D not resolved. Germline V gives CDR1 DFQATT, CDR2 SNEGSKA (reference sequence). The V end lost 5 bases, the J end lost 3 bases, and 11 bases lay between the germline ends. The CDR3 runs to 13 residues. The CDR3 region is CSAPRTRYNEQFF. As DNA, the CDR3 is TGCAGTGCTCCCCGGACCCGCTACAATGAGCAGTTCTTC.

This clonotype was counted at least ten times. The chain is built from TRBV29-1 and TRBJ2-7, with 7 bases identical to TRBD1. J was trimmed by 3 bases and V by 5 bases; bases with no gene match: 7. The CDR3 runs 13 residues. Per the germline V gene, CDR1 is SQVTM and CDR2 is ANQGSEA. CDR3 protein: CSVNMGDSYEQYF. The CDR3 region has the DNA TGCAGCGTTAACATGGGGGACAGCTACGAGCAGTACTTC.

At least ten counts were recorded for this clonotype. The CDR3 protein is CASSYSVGDTYNEQFF. The DNA for the CDR3 is TGTGCCAGCAGTTACTCGGTAGGGGATACCTACAATGAGCAGTTCTTC. The chain links TRBV6-5 to TRBJ2-1; tentative D call: TRBD1 (5 bases). CDR3 length: 16 residues. Trimming shortened V by 0 bases and J by 2 bases, and 11 bases separated the two germline ends. Germline loops: CDR1 MNHEY, CDR2 SVGAGI.

The CDR3 DNA follows: TGTGCCAGTAGTATAATGTCTGGGACAGGGGCGAACACTGAAGCTTTCTTT. It yields the protein CASSIMSGTGANTEAFF. The J gene is TRBJ1-1, the V gene TRBV19; 10 positions agree with TRBD1. Germline trimming cut 2 bases from V and 1 base from J; bases unmatched to any gene: 7. Germline V gene sequence: CDR1 LNHDA, CDR2 SQIVND (reference sequence). CDR3 length equals 17 residues.